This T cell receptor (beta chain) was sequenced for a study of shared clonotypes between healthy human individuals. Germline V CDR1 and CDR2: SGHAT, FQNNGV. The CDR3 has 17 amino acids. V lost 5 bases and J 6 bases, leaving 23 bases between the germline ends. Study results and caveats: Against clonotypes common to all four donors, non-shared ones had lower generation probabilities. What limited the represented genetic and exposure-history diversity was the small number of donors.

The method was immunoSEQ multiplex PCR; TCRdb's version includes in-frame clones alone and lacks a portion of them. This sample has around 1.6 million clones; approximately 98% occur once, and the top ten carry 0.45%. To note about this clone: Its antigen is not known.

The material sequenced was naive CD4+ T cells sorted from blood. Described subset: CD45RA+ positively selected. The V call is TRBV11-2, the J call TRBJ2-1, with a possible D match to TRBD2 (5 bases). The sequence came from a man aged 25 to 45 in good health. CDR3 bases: TGTGCCAGCAGCCCGAGTTCGGGCGGGTCCGTTTTCAATGAGCAGTTCTTC. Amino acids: CASSPSSGGSVFNEQFF. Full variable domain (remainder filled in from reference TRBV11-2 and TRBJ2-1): EAGVAQSPRYKIIEKRQSVAFWCNPISGHATLYWYQQILGQGPKLLIQFQNNGVVDDSQLPKDRFSAERLKGVDSTLKIQPAKLEDSAVYLCASSPSSGGSVFNEQFFGPGTRLTVL.